Following are 6 T cell receptor beta chains from one sample sequenced in a study of OX40 agonist ivuxolimab in advanced cancers. This table comes from immunoSEQ multiplex PCR, and its TCRdb copy is limited to in-frame clones, with some not included. The sample includes about 89,000 clones, about 86% seen only once; the top ten take 6% to 8%. The sample was CD4+ or CD8+ T cells sorted from blood, taken in a trial of the OX40 agonist ivuxolimab. The receptors originated from an adult with an advanced solid tumor such as melanoma, head and neck, liver or kidney cancer.

This chain uses TRBV29-1 with TRBJ2-3; D is undetermined. This CDR3 contains 13 residues. Germline-derived CDR1 and CDR2 are SQVTM and ANQGSEA. V was clipped by 2 bases and J by 4 bases, with 10 bases between them. The CDR3 reads CSVEKFAPDTQYF. The CDR3 nucleotides read TGCAGCGTTGAAAAATTTGCGCCAGATACGCAGTATTTT.

The CDR3 loop reads CASSQVGVGETQYF. The CDR3 nucleotides read TGCGCCAGCAGCCAAGTAGGGGTTGGGGAGACCCAGTACTTC. The V call is TRBV4-1, the J call TRBJ2-5, with a weak D call TRBD1 (5 bases). Looked up from germline, CDR1 is MGHRA and CDR2 is YSYEKL. The CDR3 has 14 amino acids. The ends were cut back, 1 base at V and 5 bases at J, with 11 bases in the middle.

The J gene is TRBJ2-3, the V gene TRBV7-2; 15 bases align to TRBD2. This CDR3 is built from 16 residues. Germline V gives CDR1 SGHTA, CDR2 FQGNSA. Trimming cost V 4 bases and J 6 bases; bases outside gene matches: 5. CDR3 DNA sequence: TGTGCCAGCAGCTCTGGACTAGCGGGGGGGCAGGATACGCAGTATTTT. As protein: CASSSGLAGGQDTQYF.

The V gene is TRBV5-1, the J gene TRBJ2-7; no firm D call. The CDR3 totals 14 residues. Deletions cut 0 bases from V and 7 bases from J, with 14 bases between. Germline V gene sequence: CDR1 SGHRS, CDR2 YFSETQ. The CDR3 loop is CASSLASGPKEQYF. The CDR3 nucleotides are TGCGCCAGCAGCTTGGCCTCAGGCCCTAAGGAGCAGTACTTC. The whole variable domain, filled in from reference TRBV5-1 and TRBJ2-7, reads KAGVTQTPRYLIKTRGQQVTLSCSPISGHRSVSWYQQTPGQGLQFLFEYFSETQRNKGNFPGRFSGRQFSNSRSEMNVSTLELGDSALYLCASSLASGPKEQYFGPGTRLTVT.

This rearrangement joins TRBV11-1 to TRBJ2-5; D not resolved. CDR1 is SGHAT and CDR2 is FQDESV in the germline V gene (reference sequence). This CDR3 comprises 10 residues. The ends were cut back, 5 bases at V and 4 bases at J, with 2 bases in the middle. The CDR3 DNA reads as TGTGCCAGCAGCATAGAGACCCAGTACTTC. Encoded protein: CASSIETQYF.

The gene calls are TRBV30 and TRBJ2-5; D unresolved. The germline V and J ends were trimmed by 1 base and 4 bases, with 4 bases remaining between them. CDR1 and CDR2 (germline): GTSNPN, SVGIG (reference sequence). CDR3 length equals 11 residues. The CDR3 sequence is CAWSGGETQYF. In DNA, the CDR3 is TGTGCCTGGAGTGGTGGAGAGACCCAGTACTTC.